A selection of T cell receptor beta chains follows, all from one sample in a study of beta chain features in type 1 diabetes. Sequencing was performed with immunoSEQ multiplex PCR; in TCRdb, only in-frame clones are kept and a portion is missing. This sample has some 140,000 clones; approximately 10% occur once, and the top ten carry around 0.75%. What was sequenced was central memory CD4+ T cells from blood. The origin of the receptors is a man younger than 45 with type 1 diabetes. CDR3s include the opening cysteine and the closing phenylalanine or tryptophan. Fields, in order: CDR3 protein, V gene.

CSVSGTGDAGELFF | TRBV29-1
CASSGGTASSGELFF | TRBV7-2
CASIRAGSDNEQFF | TRBV6-6
CASSQYRGPSVDTQYF | TRBV18
CASSTGRAGDEQYF | TRBV5-1
CSVWGQGWYEQYF | TRBV29-1
CASTTSGGYVDGELFF | TRBV5-1
CASSASLDRVEQFF | TRBV2
CASSLEGNYYGYTF | TRBV28
CASSSELRGFGYTF | TRBV6-5
CASSLYAGEQYF | TRBV7-2
CASSLTAGTGIPSTDTQYF | TRBV7-3
CASSDWGSGGRGKGTQYF | TRBV25-1
CASSDRIYEQYF | TRBV28
CASSQDNREGSGANVLTF | TRBV4-1
CSGLAGVIETQYF | TRBV29-1
CASSVVAGAGYNEQFF | TRBV9
CASSPAGIPLEQYF | TRBV18
CASSQSGGLAYNSPLHF | TRBV23-1
CASRPTGKHGYTF | TRBV7-8
CASRATGTGVTEAFF | TRBV2
CAWSDPRRAKNIQYF | TRBV30